The rows below give T cell receptor beta chains drawn from one sample of a study of OX40 agonist ivuxolimab in advanced cancers. Clones were sequenced by immunoSEQ multiplex PCR, and TCRdb holds only the in-frame ones, with some missing. This table holds about 19,000 clones, 60% to 85% found once. The starting material was CD4+ or CD8+ T cells sorted from blood, obtained in a trial of the OX40 agonist ivuxolimab. The receptors come from an adult with an advanced solid tumor such as melanoma, head and neck, liver or kidney cancer. Both conserved end residues are part of each CDR3. Fields, in order: V gene, D gene, J gene, clone size, CDR3 protein, CDR3 DNA. A D gene is named only where the DNA matches it firmly. The size entry is marked missing in some rows and otherwise reads once, few, many or a size class.

>TRBV28|-|TRBJ2-1|once
CASSLGGDNNEQFF
TGTGCCAGCAGTTTAGGAGGGGACAACAATGAGCAGTTCTTC
>TRBV6-4|TRBD1|TRBJ2-7|-
CASSPGQGNEQYF
TGTGCCAGCAGTCCGGGACAGGGGAACGAGCAGTACTTC
>TRBV6-1|-|TRBJ1-5|-
CASSAGDGNQPQHF
TGTGCCAGCAGTGCGGGAGATGGGAATCAGCCCCAGCATTTT
>TRBV15|TRBD1|TRBJ1-6|-
CATGDGTGGSDSPLHF
TGTGCCACCGGCGACGGGACAGGGGGTTCGGATTCACCCCTCCACTTT
>TRBV27|-|TRBJ2-3|few
CASKAGTDTQYF
TGTGCCAGCAAAGCGGGCACAGATACGCAGTATTTT
>TRBV4-1|TRBD1|TRBJ2-7|few
CASSQENRGTYEQYF
TGCGCCAGCAGCCAGGAGAACAGGGGAACCTACGAGCAGTACTTC
>TRBV21-1|-|TRBJ2-1|-
CASYPGAKPLQFF
TGTGCCAGTTATCCGGGAGCCAAGCCCCTGCAGTTCTTC
>TRBV5-5|-|TRBJ2-1|-
CASSYSSYNEQFF
TGTGCCAGCAGCTATAGCTCCTACAATGAGCAGTTCTTC
>TRBV5-1|-|TRBJ2-5|-
CASSLEEAGTETQYF
TGCGCCAGCAGCTTGGAGGAGGCAGGGACGGAGACCCAGTACTTC
>TRBV6-5|-|TRBJ2-7|-
CASSYDESSYEQYF
TGTGCCAGCAGTTACGACGAGAGCTCCTACGAGCAGTACTTC
>TRBV28|-|TRBJ1-5|-
CAEDVLPRRGACNQPQHF
TGTGCGGAGGATGTCCTACCACGTCGGGGGGCGTGCAATCAGCCCCAGCATTTT
>TRBV30|TRBD2|TRBJ2-3|-
CAWDAPRRGAPDTQYF
TGTGCCTGGGACGCTCCCCGGCGGGGGGCCCCAGATACGCAGTATTTT
>TRBV19|-|TRBJ1-5|-
CASSISLNQPQHF
TGTGCCAGTAGTATTTCTTTGAATCAGCCCCAGCATTTT
>TRBV27|-|TRBJ2-1|-
CASSLDSYNEQFF
TGTGCCAGCAGTTTGGACAGTTACAATGAGCAGTTCTTC
>TRBV19|-|TRBJ2-6|-
CASSLGVLSGANVLTF
TGTGCCAGTAGTTTGGGGGTCCTCTCTGGGGCCAACGTCCTGACTTTC
>TRBV7-9|TRBD1|TRBJ1-4|many
CASSLAGTATNEKLFF
TGTGCCAGCAGCTTAGCGGGGACAGCTACAAATGAAAAACTGTTTTTT
>TRBV5-6|-|TRBJ2-7|-
CASSLALGQQTYEQYF
TGTGCCAGCAGCTTGGCTCTTGGACAGCAAACCTACGAGCAGTACTTC
>TRBV7-6|-|TRBJ2-1|-
CASSRRAGDSSYNEQFF
TGTGCCAGCAGCCGCAGGGCGGGGGACAGCTCCTACAATGAGCAGTTCTTC
>TRBV12-2|-|TRBJ2-1|once
CASRFLAGVLF
TGTGCAAGTCGCTTCCTAGCGGGGGTCCTCTTC
>TRBV9|TRBD1|TRBJ1-1|few
CASSVEQGVTEAFF
TGTGCCAGCAGCGTAGAACAGGGGGTAACTGAAGCTTTCTTT
>TRBV19|-|TRBJ1-5|-
CASSIARIYSNQPQHF
TGTGCCAGTAGTATAGCCCGAATTTATAGCAATCAGCCCCAGCATTTT
>TRBV19|-|TRBJ2-1|-
CASTATYNEQFF
TGTGCCAGTACGGCAACCTACAATGAGCAGTTCTTC
>TRBV11-1|-|TRBJ1-1|-
CASSLGTGIEAFF
TGTGCCAGCAGCTTAGGCACGGGGATTGAAGCTTTCTTT
>TRBV27|-|TRBJ1-2|-
CASRWTALGGYTF
TGTGCCAGCAGGTGGACAGCGCTTGGGGGCTACACCTTC
>TRBV4-2|TRBD1|TRBJ2-7|-
CASSRQGDSSYEQYF
TGTGCCAGCAGCCGCCAGGGGGACAGTTCCTACGAGCAGTACTTC
>TRBV28|TRBD2|TRBJ2-1|-
CASSPHWSGGYNEQFF
TGTGCCAGCAGTCCCCACTGGAGCGGGGGTTACAATGAGCAGTTCTTC
>TRBV19|TRBD2|TRBJ2-1|-
CASSISSGPYNEQFF
TGTGCCAGTAGTATCTCTAGCGGGCCTTACAATGAGCAGTTCTTC
>TRBV14|-|TRBJ1-2|-
CASSQDRSNYGYTF
TGTGCCAGCAGCCAAGATCGGTCTAACTATGGCTACACCTTC
>TRBV11-3|-|TRBJ2-3|-
CASSYTGTSRLTDTQYF
TGTGCCAGCAGCTACACCGGGACTTCTCGACTCACAGATACGCAGTATTTT
>TRBV6-5|TRBD1|TRBJ2-7|-
CASKWETGDSYEQYF
TGTGCCAGCAAGTGGGAAACAGGGGACTCCTACGAGCAGTACTTC
>TRBV27|-|TRBJ1-5|many
CASSLLGNQPQHF
TGTGCCAGCAGTTTATTAGGCAATCAGCCCCAGCATTTT
>TRBV11-3|TRBD1|TRBJ2-1|-
CASSSRTGGSYNEQFF
TGTGCCAGCAGCTCCCGGACAGGGGGCTCCTACAATGAGCAGTTCTTC
>TRBV11-2|-|TRBJ2-7|once
CASSLGQTYEQYF
TGTGCCAGCAGCTTAGGACAGACCTACGAGCAGTACTTC
>TRBV28|-|TRBJ2-1|-
CASSFFNDEQFF
TGTGCCAGCAGTTTCTTCAACGATGAGCAGTTCTTC
>TRBV6-5|-|TRBJ1-1|-
CASSSIKGAEAFF
TGTGCCAGCAGTTCCATTAAGGGAGCTGAAGCTTTCTTT
>TRBV5-5|-|TRBJ1-5|-
CASSYSGVGQPQHF
TGTGCCAGCAGCTATTCAGGGGTAGGTCAGCCCCAGCATTTT
>TRBV11-2|-|TRBJ2-5|-
CASSLTSLGQETQYF
TGTGCCAGCAGCTTAACTTCCCTAGGACAAGAGACCCAGTACTTC
>TRBV6-5|-|TRBJ2-1|once
CASSYEDSRYNEQFF
TGTGCCAGCAGTTACGAGGACTCACGTTACAATGAGCAGTTCTTC
>TRBV7-5|-|TRBJ1-6|-
CVRSPGAGPPDHNSPLHF
TGTGTCAGAAGCCCCGGAGCGGGACCCCCGGATCATAATTCACCCCTCCACTTT
>TRBV9|-|TRBJ2-3|few
CASSVEGGGADTQYF
TGTGCCAGCAGCGTAGAGGGCGGAGGGGCAGATACGCAGTATTTT
>TRBV5-1|TRBD2|TRBJ2-7|-
CASTLQTSGGYEQYF
TGCGCCAGCACCCTCCAGACTAGCGGGGGGTACGAGCAGTACTTC
>TRBV13|TRBD1|TRBJ2-7|-
CASSAMTGWSYEQYF
TGTGCCAGCAGCGCCATGACAGGGTGGTCCTACGAGCAGTACTTC
>TRBV4-3|-|TRBJ1-4|-
CASSQGRGRNEKLFF
TGCGCCAGCAGCCAAGGCCGGGGAAGGAATGAAAAACTGTTTTTT
>TRBV4-3|-|TRBJ1-4|-
CASSQEGAWIEKLFF
TGCGCCAGCAGCCAAGAGGGGGCCTGGATCGAAAAACTGTTTTTT
>TRBV11-2|TRBD1|TRBJ1-2|-
CASSLGTGDGYTF
TGTGCCAGCAGCTTAGGGACAGGGGATGGCTACACCTTC
>TRBV7-6|TRBD1|TRBJ1-4|once
CASSLGPGQGKTREKLFF
TGTGCCAGCAGCTTAGGACCGGGACAGGGGAAGACTAGGGAAAAACTGTTTTTT
>TRBV6-5|-|TRBJ2-3|-
CASSYSGTDTQYF
TGTGCCAGCAGTTACTCGGGAACAGATACGCAGTATTTT
>TRBV27|TRBD1|TRBJ1-6|-
CASTYRGGNSPLHF
TGTGCCAGCACCTACAGGGGGGGGAATTCACCCCTCCACTTT
>TRBV7-9|-|TRBJ2-1|-
CASSLGDNGEQFF
TGTGCCAGCAGCTTAGGGGACAACGGTGAGCAGTTCTTC
>TRBV9|TRBD1|TRBJ2-2|-
CASSATGAGELFF
TGTGCCAGCAGCGCTACAGGGGCCGGGGAGCTGTTTTTT
>TRBV28|TRBD1|TRBJ1-1|once
CASSSPDRVAVKGNTEAFF
TGTGCCAGCAGTTCACCCGACAGGGTTGCGGTTAAGGGAAACACTGAAGCTTTCTTT
>TRBV12-2|-|TRBJ1-1|-
CASRLKLDTEAFF
TGTGCAAGTCGCTTAAAGTTGGACACTGAAGCTTTCTTT
>TRBV29-1|-|TRBJ2-2|-
CSVRDGNTGELFF
TGCAGCGTAAGGGACGGAAACACCGGGGAGCTGTTTTTT
>TRBV19|-|TRBJ1-1|once
CASSIGVLAEAFF
TGTGCCAGTAGTATCGGGGTGCTCGCTGAAGCTTTCTTT
>TRBV5-1|TRBD1|TRBJ1-6|medium-sized
CASSLPPGQASSYNSPLHF
TGCGCCAGCAGCTTGCCTCCCGGACAGGCGAGCTCCTATAATTCACCCCTCCACTTT
>TRBV6-1|-|TRBJ2-7|-
CASSELSPDEQYF
TGTGCCAGCAGTGAACTTTCTCCCGACGAGCAGTACTTC